Listed below are T cell receptor beta chains from one sample, sequenced in a study of T cell responses to AZD1222 COVID-19 vaccine. The repertoire was sequenced with immunoSEQ multiplex PCR; TCRdb's copy has only in-frame clones and lacks some. The data show roughly 86,000 clones, 85% seen once. The sequenced sample was peripheral blood, obtained 28 days after the second AZD1222 dose. The receptors were gathered from an adult who received the AZD1222 COVID-19 vaccine. CDR3s include the opening cysteine and the closing phenylalanine or tryptophan. The D gene is left open where the match is weak. Size values are once, few and many counts, or a class for expanded clones, and some rows have none.

abundance | j_gene | len | v_gene | d_gene | CDR3nt | CDR3aa
- | TRBJ1-2 | 14 | TRBV10-2 | - | TGCGCCAGCAGTGTCATGGGACCTAACTATGGCTACACCTTC | CASSVMGPNYGYTF
- | TRBJ2-7 | 16 | TRBV28 | TRBD2 | TGTGCCAGCAGTAGAAGTCTAGCGGGAAGCCGTGGGGAGCAGTACTTC | CASSRSLAGSRGEQYF
- | TRBJ2-3 | 14 | TRBV20-1 | - | TGCAGTGCTAGTGTAGGGGGAGGGACAGATACGCAGTATTTT | CSASVGGGTDTQYF
few | TRBJ1-2 | 12 | TRBV7-2 | - | TGTGCCAGCAGCACAGGTTACTATGGCTACACCTTC | CASSTGYYGYTF
- | TRBJ2-1 | 15 | TRBV24-1 | - | TGTGCCACCAGTGATTCGGGGCCATCCTACAATGAGCAGTTCTTC | CATSDSGPSYNEQFF
- | TRBJ2-4 | 16 | TRBV19 | TRBD2 | TGTGCCAGTAGTAGCGGAGCGGGAGGGCCTCAGGACATTCAGTACTTC | CASSSGAGGPQDIQYF
- | TRBJ2-1 | 15 | TRBV5-1 | - | TGCGCCAGCAGCGTCACCGGGGCCCCAACCAATGAGCAGTTCTTC | CASSVTGAPTNEQFF
once | TRBJ2-7 | 16 | TRBV19 | - | TGTGCCAGTAGGGCCGGGATCGGTAGCGGACCCTACGAGCAGTACTTC | CASRAGIGSGPYEQYF
- | TRBJ1-5 | 13 | TRBV6-1 | - | TGTGCCAGCAGTGAGTCGGGGGAGAGGCCCCAGCATTTT | CASSESGERPQHF
- | TRBJ2-1 | 14 | TRBV7-9 | - | TGTGCCAGCAGCTCGGAGGGAGGAATGAATGAGCAGTTCTTC | CASSSEGGMNEQFF
- | TRBJ2-5 | 15 | TRBV3-1/TRBV3-2 | - | TGTGCCAGCAGCCAAGATCTGGGGCGCGGTGAGACCCAGTACTTC | CASSQDLGRGETQYF